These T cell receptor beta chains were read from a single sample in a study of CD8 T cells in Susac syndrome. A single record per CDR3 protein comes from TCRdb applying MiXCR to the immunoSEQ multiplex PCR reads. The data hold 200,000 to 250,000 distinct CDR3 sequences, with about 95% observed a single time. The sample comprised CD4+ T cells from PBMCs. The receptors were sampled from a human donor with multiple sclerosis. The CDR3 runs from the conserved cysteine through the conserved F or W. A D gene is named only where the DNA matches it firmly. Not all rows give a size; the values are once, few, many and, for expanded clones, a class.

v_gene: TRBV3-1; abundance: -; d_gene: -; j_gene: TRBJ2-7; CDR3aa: CASSPRPGPIEQYF; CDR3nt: TGTGCCAGCAGCCCCCGGCCGGGGCCCATCGAGCAGTACTTC
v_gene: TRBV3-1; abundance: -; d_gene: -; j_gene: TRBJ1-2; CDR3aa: CASSQGAGSYGYTF; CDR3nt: TGTGCCAGCAGCCAAGGGGCGGGGAGCTATGGCTACACCTTC
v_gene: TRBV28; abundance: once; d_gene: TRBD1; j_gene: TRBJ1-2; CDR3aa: CASSSTGVPGYTF; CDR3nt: TGTGCCAGCAGCTCCACAGGGGTGCCTGGCTACACCTTC
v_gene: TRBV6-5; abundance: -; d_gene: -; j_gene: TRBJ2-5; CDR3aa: CASSYSMVQGRRVGETQYF; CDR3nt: TGTGCCAGCAGTTACTCGATGGTCCAGGGGCGCCGGGTTGGGGAGACCCAGTACTTC
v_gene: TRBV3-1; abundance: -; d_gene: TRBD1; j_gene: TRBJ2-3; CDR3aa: CASSQTGGYTDTQYF; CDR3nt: TGTGCCAGCAGCCAGACAGGGGGCTACACAGATACGCAGTATTTT
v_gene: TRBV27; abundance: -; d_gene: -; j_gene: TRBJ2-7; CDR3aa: CASSPMERVYEQYF; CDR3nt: TGTGCCAGCTCCCCCATGGAGAGGGTCTACGAGCAGTACTTC
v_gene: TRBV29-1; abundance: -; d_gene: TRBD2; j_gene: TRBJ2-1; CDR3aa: CSVAGTSGGHEQFF; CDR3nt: TGCAGCGTAGCCGGGACTAGCGGGGGCCATGAGCAGTTCTTC
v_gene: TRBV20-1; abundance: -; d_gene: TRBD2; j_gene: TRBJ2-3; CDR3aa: CSARPGTSFPDTQYF; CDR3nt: TGCAGTGCAAGACCCGGGACTAGCTTTCCAGATACGCAGTATTTT
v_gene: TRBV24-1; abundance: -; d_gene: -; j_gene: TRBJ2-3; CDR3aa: CATSEGDGYSDTQYF; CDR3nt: TGTGCCACCAGTGAGGGAGACGGGTATTCAGATACGCAGTATTTT
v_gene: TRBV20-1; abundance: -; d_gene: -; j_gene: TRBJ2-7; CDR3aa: CSASGQSYEQYF; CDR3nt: TGCAGTGCCTCGGGCCAGTCCTACGAGCAGTACTTC
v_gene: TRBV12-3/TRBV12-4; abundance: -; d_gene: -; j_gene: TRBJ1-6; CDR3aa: CASSLAQWGTPLHF; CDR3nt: TGTGCCAGCAGTTTAGCGCAATGGGGTACACCCCTCCACTTT
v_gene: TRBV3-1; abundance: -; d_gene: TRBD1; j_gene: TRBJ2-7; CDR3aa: CASSHRTGWVEQYF; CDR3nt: TGTGCCAGCAGCCATCGGACAGGGTGGGTCGAGCAGTACTTC
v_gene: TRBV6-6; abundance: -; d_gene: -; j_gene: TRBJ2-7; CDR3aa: CASRIYSGYEQYF; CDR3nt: TGTGCCAGCAGGATTTACAGCGGCTACGAGCAGTACTTC
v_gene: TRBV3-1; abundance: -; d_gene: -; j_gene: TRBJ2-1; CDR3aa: CASSQLEHYNEQFF; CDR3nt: TGTGCCAGCAGCCAGTTGGAGCACTACAATGAGCAGTTCTTC
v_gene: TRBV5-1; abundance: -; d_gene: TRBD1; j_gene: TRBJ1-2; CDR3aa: CASSSQGASSGYTF; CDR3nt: TGCGCCAGCAGCTCGCAGGGGGCCTCCTCTGGCTACACCTTC
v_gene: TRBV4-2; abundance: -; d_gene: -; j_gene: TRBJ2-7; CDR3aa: CASSPNRPPYEQYF; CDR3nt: TGTGCCAGCAGCCCGAACCGCCCTCCCTACGAGCAGTACTTC
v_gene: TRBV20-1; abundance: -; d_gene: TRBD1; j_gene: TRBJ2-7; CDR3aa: CSATKDMTGYEQYF; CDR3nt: TGCAGTGCTACCAAGGACATGACAGGGTACGAGCAGTACTTC
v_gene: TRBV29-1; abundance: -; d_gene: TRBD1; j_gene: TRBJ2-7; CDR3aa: CSGTGPTYEQYF; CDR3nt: TGCAGCGGGACAGGCCCTACCTACGAGCAGTACTTC
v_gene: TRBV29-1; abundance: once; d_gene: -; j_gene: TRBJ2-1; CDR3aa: CSLTLGRNEQFF; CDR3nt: TGCAGCCTAACTCTGGGTCGGAATGAGCAGTTCTTC
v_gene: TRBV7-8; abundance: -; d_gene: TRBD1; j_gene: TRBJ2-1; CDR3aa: CASSLGTGQFF; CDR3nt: TGTGCCAGCAGCTTAGGGACAGGGCAGTTCTTC
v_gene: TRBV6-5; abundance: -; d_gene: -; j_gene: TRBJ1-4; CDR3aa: CASSYSTREKLFF; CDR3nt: TGTGCCAGCAGTTACTCGACCAGGGAAAAACTGTTTTTT
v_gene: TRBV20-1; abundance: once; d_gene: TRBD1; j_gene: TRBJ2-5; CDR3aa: CSARDQKTKRQGATQYF; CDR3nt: TGCAGTGCTAGAGACCAAAAGACGAAGCGACAGGGAGCGACCCAGTACTTC
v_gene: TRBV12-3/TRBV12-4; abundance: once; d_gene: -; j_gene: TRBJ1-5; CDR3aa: CASSSRSYQPQHF; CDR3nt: TGTGCCAGCAGTTCTAGGTCATATCAGCCCCAGCATTTT
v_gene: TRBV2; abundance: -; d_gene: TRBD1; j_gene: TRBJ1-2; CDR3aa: CASRDRRWGYGYTF; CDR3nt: TGTGCCAGCAGGGACAGGCGGTGGGGCTATGGCTACACCTTC
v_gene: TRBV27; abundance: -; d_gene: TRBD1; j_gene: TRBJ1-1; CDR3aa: CASSPSFRTGGTEAFF; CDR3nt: TGTGCCAGCAGTCCCTCATTCCGGACAGGCGGCACTGAAGCTTTCTTT
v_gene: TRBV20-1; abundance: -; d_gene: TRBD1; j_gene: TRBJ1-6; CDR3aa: CSARDGTGDSPLHF; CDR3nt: TGCAGTGCTAGAGATGGGACAGGGGATTCACCCCTCCACTTT
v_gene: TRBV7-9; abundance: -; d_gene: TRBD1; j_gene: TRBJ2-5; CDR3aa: CASSPRGPGPEETQYF; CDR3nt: TGTGCCAGCAGCCCAAGGGGGCCAGGTCCAGAAGAGACCCAGTACTTC
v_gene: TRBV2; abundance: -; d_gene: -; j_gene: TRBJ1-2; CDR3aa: CASTTQTGPVGYTF; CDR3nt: TGTGCCAGCACGACCCAGACAGGTCCGGTTGGCTACACCTTC
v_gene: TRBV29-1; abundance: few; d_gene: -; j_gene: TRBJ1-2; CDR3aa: CSVERNYGYTF; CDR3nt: TGCAGCGTTGAACGAAACTATGGCTACACCTTC
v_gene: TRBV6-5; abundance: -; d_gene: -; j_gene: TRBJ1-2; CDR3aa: CASSYGRANYGYTF; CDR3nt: TGTGCCAGCAGTTACGGCAGGGCGAACTATGGCTACACCTTC
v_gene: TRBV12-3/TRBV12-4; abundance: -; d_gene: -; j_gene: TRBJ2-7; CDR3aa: CASSFDGAEQYF; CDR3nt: TGTGCCAGCAGTTTCGATGGGGCCGAGCAGTACTTC
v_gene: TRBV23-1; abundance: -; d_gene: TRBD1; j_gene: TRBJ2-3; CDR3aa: CARIKDRANTDTQYF; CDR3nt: TGCGCCAGGATTAAAGACAGGGCGAACACAGATACGCAGTATTTT
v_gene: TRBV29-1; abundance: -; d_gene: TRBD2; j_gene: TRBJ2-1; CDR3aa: CSARRYLAGVYNEQFF; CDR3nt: TGCAGCGCCCGCCGGTACCTAGCGGGCGTGTACAATGAGCAGTTCTTC
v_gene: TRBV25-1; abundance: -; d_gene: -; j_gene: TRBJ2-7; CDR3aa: CASSPLGYEQYF; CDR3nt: TGTGCCAGCAGTCCGCTTGGCTACGAGCAGTACTTC
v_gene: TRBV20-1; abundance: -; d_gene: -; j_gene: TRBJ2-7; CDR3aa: CSARPGYEQYF; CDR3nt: TGCAGTGCTAGGCCAGGATACGAGCAGTACTTC
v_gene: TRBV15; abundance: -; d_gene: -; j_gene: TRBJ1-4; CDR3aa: CATSRVGEKLFF; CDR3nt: TGTGCCACCAGCAGAGTTGGCGAAAAACTGTTTTTT
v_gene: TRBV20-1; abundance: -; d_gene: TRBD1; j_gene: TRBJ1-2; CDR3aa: CSASGQGWAGYTF; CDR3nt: TGCAGTGCTTCGGGACAGGGGTGGGCTGGCTACACCTTC
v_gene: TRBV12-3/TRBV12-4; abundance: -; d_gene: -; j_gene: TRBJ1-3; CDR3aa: CASSPPTGNTIYF; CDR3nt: TGTGCCAGCAGTCCCCCGACTGGAAACACCATATATTTT
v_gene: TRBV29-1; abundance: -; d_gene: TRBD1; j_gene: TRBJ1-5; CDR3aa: CSVPWGTGGQPQHF; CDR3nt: TGCAGCGTCCCCTGGGGGACAGGGGGGCAGCCCCAGCATTTT
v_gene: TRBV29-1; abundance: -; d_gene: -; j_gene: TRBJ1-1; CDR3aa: CSVENREGTEAFF; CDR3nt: TGCAGCGTTGAAAACAGGGAAGGCACTGAAGCTTTCTTT